The rows below give T cell receptor beta chains drawn from one sample of a study. TCRdb independently ran MiXCR on the 5' RACE reads; one entry per CDR3 protein. The repertoire holds roughly 54,000 distinct CDR3 sequences, with roughly a sixth as singletons. Sequencing was done on a sample of naive CD4+ T cells sorted from blood. The receptors come from a female donor with breast cancer. CDR3s include the opening cysteine and the closing phenylalanine or tryptophan. The D gene is left open where the match is weak. The listing skips clone size in some rows; elsewhere it reads once, few, many or a size class.

>NA|TRBV7-2|TRBJ1-5|NA
CASSQFTGNQPQHF
TGTGCCAGCAGCCAATTTACAGGGAATCAGCCCCAGCATTTT
>TRBD1|TRBV19|TRBJ2-3|NA
CASKNWGQSTDTQYF
TGTGCCAGTAAAAATTGGGGACAGAGCACAGATACGCAGTATTTT
>TRBD2|TRBV11-2|TRBJ2-1|NA
CASRTGLAGGSEQFF
TGTGCCAGCAGAACGGGACTAGCGGGGGGTAGTGAGCAGTTCTTC
>NA|TRBV7-9|TRBJ2-7|few
CASRGVEQYF
TGTGCCAGCAGGGGAGTTGAGCAGTACTTC
>NA|TRBV29-1|TRBJ2-2|NA
CSVVGVGYNSGELFF
TGCAGCGTTGTAGGGGTGGGGTACAACTCCGGGGAGCTGTTTTTT
>NA|TRBV20-1|TRBJ2-2|few
CSPRGYGGELFF
TGCAGTCCCAGGGGATACGGCGGGGAGCTGTTTTTT
>NA|TRBV5-1|TRBJ1-2|NA
CASREGAQGYGYTF
TGCGCCAGCAGGGAGGGAGCTCAAGGGTATGGCTACACCTTC
>NA|TRBV7-9|TRBJ1-1|many
CASSLLTTGEAFF
TGTGCCAGCAGCCTCCTCACGACAGGCGAAGCTTTCTTT
>NA|TRBV29-1|TRBJ2-1|few
CSVGGTSGEQSF
TGCAGCGTGGGAGGGACCTCAGGGGAGCAGTCCTTC
>NA|TRBV12-3/TRBV12-4|TRBJ1-1|NA
CASSGTRTEAFF
TGTGCCAGCAGTGGGACACGGACTGAAGCTTTCTTT
>TRBD2|TRBV7-3|TRBJ2-1|few
CASSLGQRDLREQFF
TGTGCCAGCAGCTTAGGGCAGCGGGACCTCCGGGAGCAGTTCTTC
>NA|TRBV20-1|TRBJ1-3|many
CSAVGESGNTIYF
TGCAGTGCGGTGGGGGAATCTGGAAACACCATATATTTT
>TRBD2|TRBV20-1|TRBJ2-5|NA
CSARSLAGGGAGQETQYF
TGCAGTGCTAGATCATTAGCCGGCGGGGGGGCAGGGCAAGAGACCCAGTACTTC
>TRBD2|TRBV7-8|TRBJ2-7|NA
CASTKNPGGHGPEQYF
TGTGCCAGCACCAAAAACCCGGGAGGCCACGGGCCGGAGCAGTACTTC
>NA|TRBV6-1|TRBJ2-3|NA
CASSRSRGFTDTQYF
TGTGCCAGCAGTCGCAGCAGGGGTTTCACAGATACGCAGTATTTT
>NA|TRBV20-1|TRBJ1-4|NA
CSASSDGFNEKLFF
TGCAGTGCTAGCTCAGATGGGTTCAATGAAAAACTGTTTTTT
>TRBD2|TRBV5-1|TRBJ2-1|many
CASSPTTSGSNEQFF
TGCGCCAGCAGCCCCACCACTAGCGGCAGCAATGAGCAGTTCTTC
>TRBD1|TRBV7-8|TRBJ1-1|many
CASSYRQGRPEAFF
TGTGCCAGCAGCTATAGACAGGGTCGCCCTGAAGCTTTCTTT
>NA|TRBV4-1|TRBJ2-6|few
CASSQGAGYNVLTF
TGCGCCAGCAGCCAAGGAGCCGGGTACAACGTCCTGACTTTC
>NA|TRBV7-9|TRBJ1-4|NA
CASSQSGHEKLFF
TGTGCCAGCAGCCAGTCCGGACATGAAAAACTGTTTTTT
>NA|TRBV12-3/TRBV12-4|TRBJ2-1|few
CASSLVGFNEQFF
TGTGCCAGCAGTTTAGTAGGTTTCAATGAGCAGTTCTTC